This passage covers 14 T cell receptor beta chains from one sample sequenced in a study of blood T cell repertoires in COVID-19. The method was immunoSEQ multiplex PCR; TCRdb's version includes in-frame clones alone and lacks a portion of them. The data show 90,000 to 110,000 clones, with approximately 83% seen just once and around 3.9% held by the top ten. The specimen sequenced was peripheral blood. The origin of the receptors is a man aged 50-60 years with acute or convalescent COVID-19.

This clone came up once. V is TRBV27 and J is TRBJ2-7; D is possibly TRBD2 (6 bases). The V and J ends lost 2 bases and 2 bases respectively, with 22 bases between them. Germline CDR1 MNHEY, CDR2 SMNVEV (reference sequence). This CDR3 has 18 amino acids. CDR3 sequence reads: CASSLKDGSEARTYEQYF. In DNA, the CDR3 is TGTGCCAGCAGTTTAAAAGACGGGAGTGAGGCAAGGACCTACGAGCAGTACTTC.

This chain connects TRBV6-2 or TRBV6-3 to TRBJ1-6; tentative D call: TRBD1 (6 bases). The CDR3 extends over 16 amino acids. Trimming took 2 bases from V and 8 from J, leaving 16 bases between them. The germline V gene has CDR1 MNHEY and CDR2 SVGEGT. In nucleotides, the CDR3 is TGTGCCAGCAGTTACCAGGGGTGGGGGACGCATTCACCCCTCCACTTT. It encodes CASSYQGWGTHSPLHF.

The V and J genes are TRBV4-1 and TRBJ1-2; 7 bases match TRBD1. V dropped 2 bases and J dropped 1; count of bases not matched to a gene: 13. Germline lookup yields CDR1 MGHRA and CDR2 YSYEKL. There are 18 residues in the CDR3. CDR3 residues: CASSQRQGSLKFNYGYTF. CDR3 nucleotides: TGCGCCAGCAGCCAACGACAGGGATCGTTGAAGTTTAACTATGGCTACACCTTC.

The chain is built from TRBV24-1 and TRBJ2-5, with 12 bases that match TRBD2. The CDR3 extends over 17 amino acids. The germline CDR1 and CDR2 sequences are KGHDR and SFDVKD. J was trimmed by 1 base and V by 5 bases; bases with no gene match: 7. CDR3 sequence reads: CATSGSSGRAIQETQYF. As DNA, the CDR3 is TGTGCCACCAGTGGTTCTAGCGGGAGGGCCATCCAAGAGACCCAGTACTTC.

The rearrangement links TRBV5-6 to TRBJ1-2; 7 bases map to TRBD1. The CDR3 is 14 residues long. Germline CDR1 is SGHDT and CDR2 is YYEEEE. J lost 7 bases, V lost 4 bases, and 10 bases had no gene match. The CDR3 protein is CASSANEGASGYTF. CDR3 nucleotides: TGTGCCAGCAGCGCTAACGAGGGGGCTTCTGGCTACACCTTC.

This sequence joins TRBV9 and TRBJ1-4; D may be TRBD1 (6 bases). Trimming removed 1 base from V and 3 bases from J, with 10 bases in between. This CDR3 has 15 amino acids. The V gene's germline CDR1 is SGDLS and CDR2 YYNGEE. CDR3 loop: CASSVSGQPNEKLFF. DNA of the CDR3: TGTGCCAGCAGCGTATCAGGACAGCCTAATGAAAAACTGTTTTTT. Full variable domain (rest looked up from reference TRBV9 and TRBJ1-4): DSGVTQTPKHLITATGQRVTLRCSPRSGDLSVYWYQQSLDQGLQFLIQYYNGEERAKGNILERFSAQQFPDLHSELNLSSLELGDSALYFCASSVSGQPNEKLFFGSGTQLSVL.

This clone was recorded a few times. The CDR3 is CASNSGTAHYGYTF. CDR3 bases: TGTGCCAGCAACTCCGGGACAGCGCACTATGGCTACACCTTC. This chain joins TRBV28 and TRBJ1-2; 7 bases agree with TRBD1. The CDR3 spans 14 residues. Trimming at V came to 7 bases and at J to 3 bases, leaving 8 bases not matched to a gene. Germline values: CDR1 MDHEN, CDR2 SYDVKM.

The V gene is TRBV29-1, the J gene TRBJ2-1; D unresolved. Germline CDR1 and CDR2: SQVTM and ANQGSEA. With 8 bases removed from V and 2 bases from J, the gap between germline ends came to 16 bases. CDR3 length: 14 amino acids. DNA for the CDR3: TGCAGCCCCTTTATAGCACGAACCTACAATGAGCAGTTCTTC. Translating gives CSPFIARTYNEQFF.

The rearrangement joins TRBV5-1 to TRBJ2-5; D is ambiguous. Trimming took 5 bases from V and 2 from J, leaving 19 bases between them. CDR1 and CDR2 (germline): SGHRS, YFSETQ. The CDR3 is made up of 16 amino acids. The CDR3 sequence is CASRVGSTDGQETQYF. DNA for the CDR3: TGCGCCAGCAGGGTGGGTAGTACAGATGGACAAGAGACCCAGTACTTC. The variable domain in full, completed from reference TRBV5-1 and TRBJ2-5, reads KAGVTQTPRYLIKTRGQQVTLSCSPISGHRSVSWYQQTPGQGLQFLFEYFSETQRNKGNFPGRFSGRQFSNSRSEMNVSTLELGDSALYLCASRVGSTDGQETQYFGPGTRLLVL.

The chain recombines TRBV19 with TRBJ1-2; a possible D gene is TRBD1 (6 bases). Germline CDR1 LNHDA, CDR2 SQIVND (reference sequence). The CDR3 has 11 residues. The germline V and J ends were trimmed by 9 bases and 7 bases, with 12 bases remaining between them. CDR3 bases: TGTGCCAGCTACAGGGAAACTGGCTACACCTTC. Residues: CASYRETGYTF.

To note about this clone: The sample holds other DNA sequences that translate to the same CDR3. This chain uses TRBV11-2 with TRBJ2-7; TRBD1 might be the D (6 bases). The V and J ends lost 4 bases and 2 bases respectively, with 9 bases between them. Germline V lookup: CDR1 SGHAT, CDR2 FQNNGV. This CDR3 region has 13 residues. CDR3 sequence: CASSSGQTYEQYF. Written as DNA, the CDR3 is TGTGCCAGCAGCTCAGGACAGACCTACGAGCAGTACTTC. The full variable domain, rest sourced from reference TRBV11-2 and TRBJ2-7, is EAGVAQSPRYKIIEKRQSVAFWCNPISGHATLYWYQQILGQGPKLLIQFQNNGVVDDSQLPKDRFSAERLKGVDSTLKIQPAKLEDSAVYLCASSSGQTYEQYFGPGTRLTVT.

The CDR3 is CASSSGLAGGSDTQYF. DNA for the CDR3: TGTGCCAGCAGCTCCGGACTAGCGGGGGGCTCTGATACGCAGTATTTT. The chain links TRBV11-3 to TRBJ2-3; TRBD2 matches 14 bases. CDR1 and CDR2 (germline): SGHNT, YENEEA. The length of the CDR3 is 16 residues. V lost 4 bases, J lost 6 bases, and 6 bases stayed unmatched.

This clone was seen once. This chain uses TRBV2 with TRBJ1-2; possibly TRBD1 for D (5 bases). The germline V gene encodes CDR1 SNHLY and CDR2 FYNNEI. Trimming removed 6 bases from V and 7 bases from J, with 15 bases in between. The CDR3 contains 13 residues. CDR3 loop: CASREGREGGYTF. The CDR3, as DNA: TGTGCCAGCAGGGAGGGACGGGAGGGTGGCTACACCTTC.

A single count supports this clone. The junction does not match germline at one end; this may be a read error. The CDR3 is CASSANDGGPEHRGAVF. CDR3 nucleotides: TGTGCCAGCAGCGCAAATGACGGGGGACCCGAACACCGGGGAGCTGTTTTT. The V gene is TRBV7-2, the J gene TRBJ2-2; the D gene is possibly TRBD2 (6 bases). Germline CDR1 is SGHTA and CDR2 is FQGNSA. The CDR3 has 17 amino acids.